A single sample is the source of the 10 T cell receptor beta chains below, sequenced in a study of CD4 and CD8 cells across lung adenocarcinoma regions. One entry per CDR3 protein, called by TCRdb with MiXCR from the PCR reads. The table lists about 12,000 distinct CDR3 sequences, 47% of them singletons. The sequencing input was CD8+ T cells from the margin of a lung tumor. The receptors were gathered from a male donor with lung adenocarcinoma. The CD4 and CD8 labels of this study may be unreliable.

The rearrangement links TRBV6-1 to TRBJ2-4; D gene unclear. The V end lost 9 bases, the J end lost 13 bases, and 34 bases lay between the germline ends. The germline V gene has CDR1 MNHNS and CDR2 SASEGT. The CDR3 length is 17 residues. The CDR3 sequence is CASCAALGDRARESQYF. In DNA form, the CDR3 reads TGTGCCAGTTGTGCGGCGCTCGGTGACCGAGCCCGAGAGTCCCAGTACTTC.

This clonotype was detected only a few times. This chain uses TRBV27 with TRBJ2-1; tentative D call: TRBD2 (6 bases). Germline assignment: CDR1 MNHEY and CDR2 SMNVEV (reference sequence). Deletions cut 6 bases from V and 1 base from J, with 16 bases between. The CDR3 spans 16 residues. DNA of the CDR3: TGTGCCAGCAGCGACGCCACCGGGACTTCCTACAATGAGCAGTTCTTC. Protein: CASSDATGTSYNEQFF.

This clonotype was counted ten times or more. The V gene is TRBV7-8, the J gene TRBJ1-1; D ambiguous. The V end was cut by 3 bases, the J end by 5 bases, with 19 bases between. The germline gives CDR1 SGHVS, CDR2 FQNEAQ. The CDR3 is 16 amino acids. CDR3 sequence reads: CASSFRTRTQKTEAFF. CDR3 nucleotide sequence: TGTGCCAGCAGCTTTCGGACGCGCACTCAGAAAACTGAAGCTTTCTTT.

In its sample, this clonotype was seen a few times. The chain links TRBV5-1 to TRBJ2-1, with 7 bases matching TRBD2. J lost 7 bases, V lost 3 bases, and 10 bases had no gene match. The germline V gene has CDR1 SGHRS and CDR2 YFSETQ. CDR3 size: 15 residues. CDR3 DNA: TGCGCCAGCAGCTGGGGGGGGGAAAGCCGTAATGAGCAGTTCTTC. Residues: CASSWGGESRNEQFF.

Remarks on this clonotype: An end of the junction differs from the germline gene, which may be a read error. The J gene is TRBJ2-3, the V gene TRBV6-8, with TRBD2 matching over 9 bases. Germline loops: CDR1 MNHGY, CDR2 SAAAGT. The CDR3 contains 17 residues. The CDR3 coding sequence is TGTGCCAGCAGTTACCCACTAGCGGGCCGGGGTGCAGATACGCAGTATTTC. It codes for CASSYPLAGRGADTQYF.

This clonotype was recorded only once. The chain uses TRBV9 and TRBJ2-3, with TRBD2 matching over 8 bases. The CDR3 has 16 residues. The J segment lost 0 bases and the V segment lost 3 bases, leaving 6 bases of the junction unmatched. Germline-derived CDR1 and CDR2 are SGDLS and YYNGEE. In DNA form, the CDR3 reads TGTGCCAGCAGCGCCCATAGCGGGGTTAGCACAGATACGCAGTATTTT. Translation: CASSAHSGVSTDTQYF. The full variable domain, with the rest looked up from reference TRBV9 and TRBJ2-3, is DSGVTQTPKHLITATGQRVTLRCSPRSGDLSVYWYQQSLDQGLQFLIQYYNGEERAKGNILERFSAQQFPDLHSELNLSSLELGDSALYFCASSAHSGVSTDTQYFGPGTRLTVL.

Sample share makes this clonotype medium-sized (0.01 to 0.1%). The chain is built from TRBV10-1 and TRBJ2-1, with D possibly being TRBD2 (6 bases). The CDR3 is 14 residues long. V lost 1 base and J lost 5, with 9 bases in between. Per the germline V gene, CDR1 is WNHNN and CDR2 is SYGVQD (reference sequence). The CDR3 sequence: CASSELRDDNEQFF. CDR3 coding DNA: TGCGCCAGCAGTGAGTTGCGGGACGACAATGAGCAGTTCTTC.

The V gene is TRBV6-1, the J gene TRBJ2-5; maybe TRBD1 (5 bases). This CDR3 is built from 12 residues. Trimming removed 6 bases from V and 0 bases from J, with 5 bases in between. Germline CDR1 is MNHNS and CDR2 is SASEGT. CDR3 sequence: CASRGDQETQYF. DNA for the CDR3: TGTGCCAGCAGAGGGGACCAAGAGACCCAGTACTTC.

The table lists this clonotype with a count of one. The rearrangement joins TRBV25-1 to TRBJ2-1; perhaps TRBD1 as D (6 bases). This CDR3 region has 15 residues. Trimming took off 5 bases at V and 13 bases at J, with 24 bases between the two ends. Germline CDR1 and CDR2: MGHDK and SYGVNS. This chain's CDR3 is CASSLPGTNQETQFF. The CDR3 DNA sequence: TGTGCCAGCAGTCTGCCCGGGACAAACCAAGAGACCCAGTTCTTC. Variable domain in full (rest from reference TRBV25-1 and TRBJ2-1): EADIYQTPRYLVIGTGKKITLECSQTMGHDKMYWYQQDPGMELHLIHYSYGVNSTEKGDLSSESTVSRIRTEHFPLTLESARPSHTSQYLCASSLPGTNQETQFFGPGTRLTVL.

For this clonotype: A junction end diverges from the germline sequence, so it may reflect a read error. This chain links TRBV5-6 with TRBJ2-5; a weak D match, TRBD2 (7 bases). This CDR3 contains 16 residues. CDR1 and CDR2 from the germline V gene are SGHDT and YYEEEE. The DNA of the CDR3 is TGTGCCAGCAGGGGGAGGGGGGGACGGGGCACAGAGACGCAGTATTTC. Protein: CASRGRGGRGTETQYF.